This T cell receptor beta chain comes out of a study of OX40 agonist ivuxolimab in advanced cancers. Study in general: Cohort: about 80% men, mean age approximately 60, aged roughly 23 to 90. Study-level results: Among T cells, CD8+ cells averaged more expanded clones than CD4+ cells. Determination of antigen specificity was not performed for the expanded peripheral T cells.

The investigators sampled blood at baseline, at cycle 4 day 1, and at cycle 7 day 1. Trimming removed 6 bases at V and 0 bases at J, with 12 bases between. This CDR3 is 14 amino acids long. The germline gives CDR1 MDHEN, CDR2 SYDVKM. Sequencing used immunoSEQ multiplex PCR; TCRdb keeps in-frame clones, though not all of them. The profile shows about 14,000 clones, more than 75% of them singletons. Regarding this clone: Antigen unknown.

The specimen was CD4+ or CD8+ T cells sorted from blood, collected in a trial of the OX40 agonist ivuxolimab. This receptor was taken from an adult with an advanced solid tumor such as melanoma, head and neck, liver or kidney cancer. The chain joins TRBV28 to TRBJ2-7, with D perhaps matching TRBD1 or TRBD2 (6 bases each). DNA for the CDR3: TGTGCCAGCAGCCTCAGGGGACTCTCCTACGAGCAGTACTTC. Translating it yields CASSLRGLSYEQYF.